A selection of T cell receptor beta chains follows, all from one sample in a study of OX40 agonist ivuxolimab in advanced cancers. The data were produced by immunoSEQ multiplex PCR, yet TCRdb's version contains in-frame clones alone and is incomplete. Found here are tens of thousands of clones, over 75% of them singletons; the top ten hold 4.6%. This specimen was CD4+ or CD8+ T cells sorted from blood, taken in a trial of the OX40 agonist ivuxolimab. These TCRs come from an adult with an advanced solid tumor such as melanoma, head and neck, liver or kidney cancer. Both conserved end residues are trimmed from each CDR3. A D gene is named only where the DNA matches it firmly.

cdr3_aa	v_call	j_call	d_call	cdr3_length
SVGRQGVGGYT	TRBV29-1	TRBJ1-2	.	11
ASSSTGGAGELF	TRBV27	TRBJ2-2	.	12
ASSYSQAQGTDTQY	TRBV6-5	TRBJ2-3	.	14
ASSRGTVSTPGNTIY	TRBV19	TRBJ1-3	TRBD1	15
ASSLGSGGYNEQF	TRBV7-7	TRBJ2-1	TRBD2	13
ASSVGGRAYGYT	TRBV9	TRBJ1-2	.	12
ASSLINRGRTEAF	TRBV5-8	TRBJ1-1	TRBD1	13
ASSHGLNYEQY	TRBV4-1	TRBJ2-7	.	11
AWETGVVHNEQF	TRBV30	TRBJ2-1	TRBD1	12
ASSQMGAFTEAF	TRBV4-2	TRBJ1-1	.	12
ASLGDSYEQY	TRBV25-1	TRBJ2-7	.	10
ASSYTGTSFNEQY	TRBV6-6	TRBJ2-7	TRBD2	13
ASSPARGGADTQY	TRBV5-1	TRBJ2-3	TRBD2	13
ASSLMAADTQY	TRBV5-4	TRBJ2-3	.	11
ASSTGQLTYGYT	TRBV5-6	TRBJ1-2	.	12
ASSPSPTYEETQY	TRBV6-6	TRBJ2-5	.	13
ASSLILRGSGDEQF	TRBV5-1	TRBJ2-1	TRBD2	14
ASSLPASPRAY	TRBV13	TRBJ2-7	.	11
SVGQGRMNTEAF	TRBV29-1	TRBJ1-1	TRBD1	12
AAGGGASGANVLT	TRBV11-1	TRBJ2-6	TRBD2	13
ASSKSPSEGSGKSTEAF	TRBV21-1	TRBJ1-1	.	17
ASSVGESTDTQY	TRBV6-1	TRBJ2-3	.	12
ASSLSREETQY	TRBV11-2	TRBJ2-5	.	11
AWSVSRRELF	TRBV30	TRBJ2-2	.	10
ARSRRPKVAGESGEQY	TRBV5-3	TRBJ2-7	TRBD2	16
ASSLASGQNEQF	TRBV11-1	TRBJ2-1	.	12
ASSPRAGARETQY	TRBV7-6	TRBJ2-5	TRBD2	13
ASSGDRVANEKLF	TRBV2	TRBJ1-4	TRBD1	13
ASSPGTGDAF	TRBV7-9	TRBJ1-1	TRBD1	10
ASSPTSGQAVYGYT	TRBV18	TRBJ1-2	.	14
SVEGAGGRNTGELF	TRBV29-1	TRBJ2-2	TRBD2	14
ASSQSSGYEQY	TRBV4-3	TRBJ2-7	.	11
ASSEYRLGQIVGTQY	TRBV10-2	TRBJ2-3	.	15
ASSLGNHQETQY	TRBV7-8	TRBJ2-5	.	12
ASSYGTANTGELF	TRBV6-5	TRBJ2-2	TRBD1	13
ASSVGAPGGYGYT	TRBV9	TRBJ1-2	TRBD1	13
ASSVVDHSSTDTQY	TRBV9	TRBJ2-3	.	14
ASSVPGYT	TRBV2	TRBJ1-2	.	8
ASSHRLAGGQGTQY	TRBV7-9	TRBJ2-5	TRBD2	14
ASRQGIENTEAF	TRBV6-1	TRBJ1-1	.	12
ASSLTEGAYEQY	TRBV7-2	.	.	12
ASSQTKGGGDEKLF	TRBV14	TRBJ1-4	.	14
ASSLAGAGTDTQY	TRBV7-9	TRBJ2-3	.	13
ASSATGYTEAF	TRBV9	TRBJ1-1	.	11
ASSSDRGSNQPQH	TRBV18	TRBJ1-5	TRBD1	13
ASSYSSVGYGYT	TRBV6-5	TRBJ1-2	.	12
AWSQKGLSDNEQF	TRBV30	TRBJ2-1	.	13
SVVPHLGLGNNEQF	TRBV29-1	TRBJ2-1	TRBD2	14